The present TCR beta chain was sequenced within a study of shared clonotypes between healthy human individuals. Findings of the study overall: Among non-shared clonotypes, generation probabilities were lower than among those shared by all four donors. Enrolling few donors narrowed the genetic and exposure-history diversity that was represented.

For this clone: What it binds is not known. Other nucleotide sequences in the sample specify the same CDR3.

TCRdb's copy holds only in-frame clones and misses some; the assay was immunoSEQ multiplex PCR. The sample lists 2 million to 3 million clones, roughly 93% seen once, with 0.36% in the top ten. The CDR3 has 14 residues. Trimming removed 2 bases from V and 5 bases from J; junction bases left unmatched: 1. Germline values: CDR1 SEHNR, CDR2 FQNEAQ (reference sequence). The rearrangement joins TRBV7-9 to TRBJ2-2, with 8 bases identical to TRBD2. The TCR was taken from a man between 18 and 29 years old in good health. Some clones in this sample may be carry-over from other donors' samples. The sequenced material came from naive CD4+ T cells from PBMCs. Sample subset: CD45RA+ positively selected. The CDR3 here is CASSLLAGTGELFF. The CDR3 DNA is TGTGCCAGCAGCTTACTAGCGGGTACCGGGGAGCTGTTTTTT.